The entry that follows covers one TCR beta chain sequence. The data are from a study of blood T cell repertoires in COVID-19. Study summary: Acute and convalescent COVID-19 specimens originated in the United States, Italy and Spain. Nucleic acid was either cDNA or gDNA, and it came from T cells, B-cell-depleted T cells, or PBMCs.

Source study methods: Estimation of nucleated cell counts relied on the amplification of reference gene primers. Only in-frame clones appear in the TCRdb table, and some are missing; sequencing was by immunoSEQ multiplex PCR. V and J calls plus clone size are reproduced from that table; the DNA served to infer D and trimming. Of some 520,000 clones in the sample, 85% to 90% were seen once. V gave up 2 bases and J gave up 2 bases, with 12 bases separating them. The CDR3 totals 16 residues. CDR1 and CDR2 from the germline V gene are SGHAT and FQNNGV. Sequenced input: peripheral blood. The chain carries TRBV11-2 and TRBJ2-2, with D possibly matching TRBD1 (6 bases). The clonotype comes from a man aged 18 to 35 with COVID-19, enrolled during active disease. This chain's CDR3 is CASSLWPGHNTGELFF. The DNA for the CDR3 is TGTGCCAGCAGCTTATGGCCGGGACATAACACCGGGGAGCTGTTTTTT.